The 26 T cell receptor beta chains presented below share a single source sample, sequenced in a study of identifying expanded T cells in peripheral blood. The repertoire was sequenced with immunoSEQ multiplex PCR; TCRdb's copy has only in-frame clones and lacks some. The sample records about 110,000 clones, approximately 90% being singletons. Sequenced material: blood. The source of these receptors is a person aged 18 to 70 in good health.

V usage is TRBV6-5 and J usage is TRBJ1-2; D gene uncertain. Trimming pared 4 bases from V and 1 base from J, leaving 16 bases between. CDR3 size: 16 residues. Germline CDR1 MNHEY, CDR2 SVGAGI. The CDR3 DNA is TGTGCCAGCAGTTCGGGCGGGGTGAGCGGTAACTATGGCTACACCTTC. Protein product: CASSSGGVSGNYGYTF.

This sequence joins TRBV5-1 and TRBJ1-1, with D unclear. This CDR3 comprises 13 residues. The germline V gene has CDR1 SGHRS and CDR2 YFSETQ. The V gene lost 0 bases and the J gene lost 11 bases, with 14 bases spanning the gap. The CDR3 bases are TGCGCCAGCAGCTTGGCCGGGGTCCCGGCGGCTTTCTTT. Amino acids: CASSLAGVPAAFF.

The genes are TRBV5-1 and TRBJ2-7; D tentatively fits TRBD1 or TRBD2 (5 bases each). The CDR3 consists of 13 residues. Germline CDR1 is SGHRS and CDR2 is YFSETQ. The V end lost 0 bases, the J end lost 6 bases, and 10 bases lay between the germline ends. The CDR3 nucleotides are TGCGCCAGCAGCTTGGGCCGGGGACCCGAGCAGTACTTC. This sequence encodes CASSLGRGPEQYF.

This chain joins TRBV10-3 and TRBJ2-7; weak D call: TRBD2 (6 bases). This CDR3 is built from 14 residues. V lost 8 bases and J 2 bases, leaving 16 bases between the germline ends. Germline CDR1 ENHRY, CDR2 SYGVKD. The CDR3 region is CAIRGGEEAYEQYF. In DNA form, the CDR3 reads TGTGCCATCCGGGGCGGGGAGGAGGCCTACGAGCAGTACTTC.

V is TRBV29-1 and J is TRBJ2-7, with D maybe TRBD2 (5 bases). This CDR3 region has 11 residues. V lost 5 bases and J lost 2, with 7 bases in between. Germline lookup yields CDR1 SQVTM and CDR2 ANQGSEA. DNA for the CDR3: TGCAGCGTTCTCGGGACCTACGAGCAGTACTTC. As protein: CSVLGTYEQYF.

This clone was seen a single time. The rearrangement joins TRBV27 to TRBJ2-2; TRBD1 or TRBD2 may be the D gene (6 bases each). Trimming stripped 6 bases from V and 7 bases from J, with 9 bases between. CDR1 and CDR2 (germline): MNHEY, SMNVEV (reference sequence). The CDR3 has 12 amino acids. Here the CDR3 DNA reads TGTGCCAGCAGGAAGGGGGGCGGGGAGCTGTTTTTT. Protein product: CASRKGGGELFF.

V gene TRBV18 combines with J gene TRBJ1-1; D remains unclear. Germline CDR1 KGHSH, CDR2 LQKENI. Between the trimmed V and J ends, which lost 4 bases and 1 base, there was a span of 13 bases. There are 15 residues in the CDR3. The CDR3, as DNA: TGTGCCAGCTCACGTGACGTGGGATCGAACACTGAAGCTTTCTTT. Residues: CASSRDVGSNTEAFF.

The chain couples TRBV2 to TRBJ2-1, with unresolved D. Germline V gives CDR1 SNHLY, CDR2 FYNNEI. This CDR3 has 13 residues. The V gene lost 5 bases and the J gene lost 0 bases, with 5 bases spanning the gap. The CDR3 is CASSKNSYNEQFF. The DNA for the CDR3 is TGTGCCAGCAGTAAGAACTCCTACAATGAGCAGTTCTTC.

The chain carries TRBV5-1 and TRBJ2-1; 10 nucleotides agree with TRBD1. Looked up from germline, CDR1 is SGHRS and CDR2 is YFSETQ. The J segment lost 7 bases and the V segment lost 7 bases, leaving 11 bases of the junction unmatched. The CDR3 spans 15 residues. CDR3 bases: TGCGCCAGCCAGGGCAGACAGGGGGCGGAAAATGAGCAGTTCTTC. Protein: CASQGRQGAENEQFF. The full variable domain, in which reference TRBV5-1 and TRBJ2-1 provide the parts outside the CDR3, is KAGVTQTPRYLIKTRGQQVTLSCSPISGHRSVSWYQQTPGQGLQFLFEYFSETQRNKGNFPGRFSGRQFSNSRSEMNVSTLELGDSALYLCASQGRQGAENEQFFGPGTRLTVL.

J is TRBJ2-7 and V is TRBV28; 9 bases agree with TRBD1. The CDR3 consists of 13 residues. V lost 7 bases, J lost 2 bases, and 3 bases stayed unmatched. Germline V gene lookup returns CDR1 MDHEN and CDR2 SYDVKM. The CDR3 DNA sequence: TGTGCCAGCACCCGGGACAGGGCCTACGAGCAGTACTTC. This sequence encodes CASTRDRAYEQYF.

The count of this clone is one. V and J are TRBV6-8 and TRBJ1-1; a weak D match, TRBD1 (5 bases). This CDR3 spans 17 amino acids. V lost 6 bases and J 1 base, leaving 21 bases between the germline ends. Germline CDR1 is MNHGY and CDR2 is SAAAGT. The CDR3 DNA reads TGTGCCAGCAGCGACCTCCGAGGGGTGGAATCGAACACTGAAGCTTTCTTT. Amino acids: CASSDLRGVESNTEAFF.

The V and J genes are TRBV10-3 and TRBJ1-2; no reliable D call. CDR1 and CDR2 (germline): ENHRY, SYGVKD. This CDR3 contains 15 residues. V lost 0 bases and J 7 bases, leaving 15 bases between the germline ends. CDR3 sequence (DNA): TGTGCCATCAGTGAGTCGGTCAGTCCTACGTCTGGCTACACCTTC. This codes for CAISESVSPTSGYTF.

This chain joins TRBV28 and TRBJ2-2; TRBD1 aligns across 7 bases. Germline V CDR1 and CDR2: MDHEN, SYDVKM. The CDR3 has 15 residues. V trimming: 6 bases; J trimming: 5 bases; junction bases outside the gene matches: 9. CDR3 nucleotides: TGTGCCAGCAGCTTAACCGGGACAGCGACCGGGGAGCTGTTTTTT. Its translation is CASSLTGTATGELFF.

The J gene is TRBJ2-2, the V gene TRBV14; TRBD1 matches at 8 bases. Per germline, CDR1 SGHDN and CDR2 FVKESK. V trimming: 4 bases; J trimming: 3 bases; junction bases outside the gene matches: 4. The CDR3 covers 15 residues. The CDR3, as DNA: TGTGCCAGCAGCCTCCGGGACAGGTACACCGGGGAGCTGTTTTTT. Protein sequence: CASSLRDRYTGELFF.

The V call is TRBV30, the J call TRBJ1-5, with unresolved D. The ends were cut back, 2 bases at V and 8 bases at J, with 13 bases in the middle. The germline V gene has CDR1 GTSNPN and CDR2 SVGIG (reference sequence). The CDR3 spans 13 residues. CDR3 nucleotide sequence: TGTGCCTGGAGTCGGAGCCCAGAGGAGCCCCAGCATTTT. Protein sequence: CAWSRSPEEPQHF.

The chain combines TRBV6-6 with TRBJ2-1, with TRBD2 identical over 8 bases. Germline loops: CDR1 MNHNY, CDR2 SVGAGI (reference sequence). CDR3 size: 14 residues. Losses at the gene ends were 4 bases for V and 8 bases for J; bases not matched to a gene: 7. CDR3 residues: CASSSEAGADEQFF. CDR3 nucleotides: TGTGCCAGCAGTTCGGAAGCGGGAGCTGATGAGCAGTTCTTC.

V and J are TRBV5-6 and TRBJ2-2, with TRBD1 as a possible D gene (7 bases). The CDR3 sequence is 14 residues long. V lost 3 bases, J lost 6 bases, and 12 bases lay in between. The germline CDR1 and CDR2 sequences are SGHDT and YYEEEE. In DNA form, the CDR3 reads TGTGCCAGCAGCTCCCAGGGGGGTCCCGGGGAGCTGTTTTTT. Translated: CASSSQGGPGELFF.

The rearrangement links TRBV5-1 to TRBJ2-2; no clear D. Deletions cut 6 bases from V and 4 bases from J, with 19 bases between. The CDR3 has 16 amino acids. Germline V gene data show CDR1 as SGHRS and CDR2 as YFSETQ. The CDR3 is CASKQEKSLVTGELFF. CDR3 DNA: TGCGCCAGCAAGCAGGAAAAGTCCCTGGTCACCGGGGAGCTGTTTTTT.

The gene calls are TRBV29-1 and TRBJ1-5; the D gene is possibly TRBD1 (6 bases). V lost 6 bases and J lost 0, with 15 bases in between. In germline, CDR1 is SQVTM, CDR2 ANQGSEA. This CDR3 comprises 15 residues. The chain's CDR3 is CSVSTGPGSNQPQHF. CDR3 bases: TGCAGCGTCTCGACAGGACCCGGTAGCAATCAGCCCCAGCATTTT.

CDR3 nucleotides: TGTGCCATCAGTACCTCAGGGGGGCAAGAGACCCAGTACTTC. Protein: CAISTSGGQETQYF. The chain recombines TRBV10-3 with TRBJ2-5, with D perhaps matching TRBD1 (7 bases). Germline V gives CDR1 ENHRY, CDR2 SYGVKD. V was cut by 5 bases and J by 2 bases, with 12 bases left in between. CDR3 length: 14 amino acids.

The chain combines TRBV11-1 with TRBJ1-2, with 8 bases identical to TRBD1. Per the germline V gene, CDR1 is SGHAT and CDR2 is FQDESV (reference sequence). CDR3 length: 14 amino acids. Germline trimming cut 5 bases from V and 5 bases from J; bases unmatched to any gene: 7. CDR3 sequence: CASSPGTGRYGYTF. In nucleotides, the CDR3 is TGTGCCAGCAGCCCCGGGACAGGCCGATATGGCTACACCTTC.

The chain is built from TRBV5-8 and TRBJ1-3; D is unclear. Germline lookup yields CDR1 SGHTS and CDR2 YDEGEE. The V end lost 3 bases, the J end lost 0 bases, and 7 bases lay between the germline ends. The CDR3 totals 14 residues. CDR3 sequence: CASSSYYSGNTIYF. Written as DNA, the CDR3 is TGTGCCAGCAGCTCCTATTACTCTGGAAACACCATATATTTT.

CDR3 sequence: CASTSLGSNQPQHF. Here the CDR3 DNA reads TGTGCCAGCACGAGTCTCGGTAGCAATCAGCCCCAGCATTTT. The chain employs TRBV27 and TRBJ1-5; D not resolved. This CDR3 contains 14 residues. V was clipped by 7 bases and J by 0 bases, with 10 bases between them. Per the germline V gene, CDR1 is MNHEY and CDR2 is SMNVEV (reference sequence).

This clone was picked up a small number of times. This sequence joins TRBV19 and TRBJ2-4; TRBD2 aligns across 8 bases. Trimming removed 6 bases from V and 9 bases from J; junction bases left unmatched: 4. The CDR3 covers 12 residues. The germline CDR1 and CDR2 sequences are LNHDA and SQIVND (reference sequence). CDR3 loop: CASSQRERIQYF. Here the CDR3 DNA reads TGTGCCAGTAGCCAGCGGGAGCGCATTCAGTACTTC. The whole variable domain, remainder taken from reference TRBV19 and TRBJ2-4, is DGGITQSPKYLFRKEGQNVTLSCEQNLNHDAMYWYRQDPGQGLRLIYYSQIVNDFQKGDIAEGYSVSREKKESFPLTVTSAQKNPTAFYLCASSQRERIQYFGAGTRLSVL.

This chain joins TRBV6-5 and TRBJ2-7; D is unclear. Germline assignment: CDR1 MNHEY and CDR2 SVGAGI. V was clipped by 5 bases and J by 0 bases, with 8 bases between them. The CDR3 covers 13 residues. Written as DNA, the CDR3 is TGTGCCAGCAGTAACACCCGCTCCTACGAGCAGTACTTC. Its protein is CASSNTRSYEQYF.

The chain joins TRBV5-4 to TRBJ2-5; maybe TRBD1 (6 bases). Germline values: CDR1 SGHNT, CDR2 YYREEE (reference sequence). The CDR3 totals 14 residues. V was shortened by 2 bases and J by 4 bases, with 12 bases between the two germline ends. For the CDR3, the DNA is TGTGCCAGCAGCTTAGGGGGAGTAGCAGAGACCCAGTACTTC. It is translated as CASSLGGVAETQYF.